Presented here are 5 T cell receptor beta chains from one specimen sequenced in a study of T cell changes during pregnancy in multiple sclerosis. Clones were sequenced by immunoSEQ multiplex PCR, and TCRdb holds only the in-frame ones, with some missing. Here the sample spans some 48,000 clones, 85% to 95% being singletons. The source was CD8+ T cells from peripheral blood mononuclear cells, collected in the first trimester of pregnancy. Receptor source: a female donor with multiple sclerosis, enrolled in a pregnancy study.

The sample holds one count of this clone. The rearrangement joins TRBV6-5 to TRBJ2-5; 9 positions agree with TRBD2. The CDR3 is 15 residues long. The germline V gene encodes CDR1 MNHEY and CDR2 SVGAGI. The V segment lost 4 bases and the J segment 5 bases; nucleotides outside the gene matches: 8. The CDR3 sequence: CASSWASGAEETQYF. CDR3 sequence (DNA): TGTGCCAGCAGTTGGGCTAGCGGGGCTGAGGAGACCCAGTACTTC.

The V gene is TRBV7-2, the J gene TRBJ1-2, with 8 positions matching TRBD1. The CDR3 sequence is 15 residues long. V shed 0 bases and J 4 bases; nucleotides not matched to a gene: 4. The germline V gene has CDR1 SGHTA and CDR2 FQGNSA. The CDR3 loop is CASSLAQGAGYGYTF. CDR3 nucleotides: TGTGCCAGCAGCTTAGCTCAGGGGGCGGGCTATGGCTACACCTTC.

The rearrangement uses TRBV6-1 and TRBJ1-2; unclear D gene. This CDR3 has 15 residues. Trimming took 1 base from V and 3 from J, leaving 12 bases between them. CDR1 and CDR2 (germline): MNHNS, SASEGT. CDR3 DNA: TGTGCCAGCAGTGAAGGGTATTCAGCGGACTATGGCTACACCTTC. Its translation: CASSEGYSADYGYTF.

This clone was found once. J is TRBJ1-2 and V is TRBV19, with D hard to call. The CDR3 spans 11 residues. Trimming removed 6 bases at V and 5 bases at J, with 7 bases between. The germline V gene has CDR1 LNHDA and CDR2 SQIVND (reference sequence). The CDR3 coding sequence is TGTGCCAGTAGGGCCGGGTATGGCTACACCTTC. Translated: CASRAGYGYTF.

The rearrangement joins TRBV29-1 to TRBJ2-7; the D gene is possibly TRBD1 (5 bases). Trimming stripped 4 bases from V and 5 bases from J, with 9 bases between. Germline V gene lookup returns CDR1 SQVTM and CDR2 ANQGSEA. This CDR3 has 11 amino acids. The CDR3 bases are TGCAGCGTTGGCCAGGGTAACGAGCAGTACTTC. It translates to CSVGQGNEQYF.